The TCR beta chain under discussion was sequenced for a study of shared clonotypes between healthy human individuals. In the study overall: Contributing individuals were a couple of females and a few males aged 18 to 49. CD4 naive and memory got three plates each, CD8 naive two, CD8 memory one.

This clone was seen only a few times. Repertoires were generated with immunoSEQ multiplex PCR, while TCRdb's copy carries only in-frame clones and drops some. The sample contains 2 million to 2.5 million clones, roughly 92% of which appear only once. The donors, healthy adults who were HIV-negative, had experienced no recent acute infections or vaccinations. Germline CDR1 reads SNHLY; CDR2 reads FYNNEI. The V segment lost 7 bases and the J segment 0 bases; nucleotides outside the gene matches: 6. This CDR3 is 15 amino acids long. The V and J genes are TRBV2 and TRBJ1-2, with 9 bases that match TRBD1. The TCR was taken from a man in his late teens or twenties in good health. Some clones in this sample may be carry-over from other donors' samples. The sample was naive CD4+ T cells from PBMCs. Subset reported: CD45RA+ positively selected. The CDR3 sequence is CASTTDRGTNYGYTF. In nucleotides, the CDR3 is TGTGCCAGCACCACGGACAGGGGCACTAACTATGGCTACACCTTC.